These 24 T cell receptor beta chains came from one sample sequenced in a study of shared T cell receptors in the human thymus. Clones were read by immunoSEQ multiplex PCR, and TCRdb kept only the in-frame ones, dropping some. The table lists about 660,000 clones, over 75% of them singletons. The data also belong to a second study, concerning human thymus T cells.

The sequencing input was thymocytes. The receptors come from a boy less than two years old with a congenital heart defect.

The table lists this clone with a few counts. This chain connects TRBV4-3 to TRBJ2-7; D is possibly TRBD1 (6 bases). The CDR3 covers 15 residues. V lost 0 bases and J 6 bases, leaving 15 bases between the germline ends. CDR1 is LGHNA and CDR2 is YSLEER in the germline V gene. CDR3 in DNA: TGCGCCAGCAGCCAAGAATTCCCAGGGGTGGCCGAGCAGTACTTC. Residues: CASSQEFPGVAEQYF.

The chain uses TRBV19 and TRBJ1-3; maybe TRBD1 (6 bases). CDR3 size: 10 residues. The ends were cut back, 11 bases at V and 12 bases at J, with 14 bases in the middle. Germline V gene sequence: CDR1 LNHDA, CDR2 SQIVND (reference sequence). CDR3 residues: CASQGSGIYF. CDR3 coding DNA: TGTGCCTCCCAGGGGTCTGGCATATATTTT.

The CDR3: CASSIVGVEEPQHF. The CDR3 DNA reads TGTGCCAGTAGTATAGTCGGGGTTGAAGAGCCCCAGCATTTT. V is TRBV19 and J is TRBJ1-5, with D uncertain. The CDR3 has 14 residues. Per the germline V gene, CDR1 is LNHDA and CDR2 is SQIVND (reference sequence). Trimming removed 1 base from V and 8 bases from J, with 12 bases in between.

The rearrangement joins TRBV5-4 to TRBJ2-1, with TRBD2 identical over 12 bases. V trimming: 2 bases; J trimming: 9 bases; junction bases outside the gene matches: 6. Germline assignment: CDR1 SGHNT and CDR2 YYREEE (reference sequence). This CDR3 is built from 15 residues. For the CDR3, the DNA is TGTGCCAGCAGCTTAAGACTAGCGGGAGCCGCTGAGCAGTTCTTC. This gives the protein CASSLRLAGAAEQFF.

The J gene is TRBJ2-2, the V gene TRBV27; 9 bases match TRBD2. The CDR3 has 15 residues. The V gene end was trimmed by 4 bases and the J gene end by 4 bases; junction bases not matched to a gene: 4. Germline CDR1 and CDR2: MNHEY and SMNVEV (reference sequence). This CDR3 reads CASSSEREATGELFF. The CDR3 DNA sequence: TGTGCCAGCAGTTCTGAGCGGGAGGCCACCGGGGAGCTGTTTTTT.

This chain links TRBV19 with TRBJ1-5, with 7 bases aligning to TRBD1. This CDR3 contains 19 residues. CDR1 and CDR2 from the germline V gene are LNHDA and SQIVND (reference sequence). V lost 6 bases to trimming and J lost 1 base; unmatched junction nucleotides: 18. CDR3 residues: CASSPRDSRPYWSNQPQHF. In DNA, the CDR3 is TGTGCCAGTAGCCCCCGGGACAGCCGTCCCTATTGGAGCAATCAGCCCCAGCATTTT.

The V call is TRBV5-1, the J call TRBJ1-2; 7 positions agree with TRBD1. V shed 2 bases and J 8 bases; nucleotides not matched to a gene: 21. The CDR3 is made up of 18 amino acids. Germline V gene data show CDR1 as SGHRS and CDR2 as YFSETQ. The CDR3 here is CASSLPQGGAATVRGYTF. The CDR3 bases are TGCGCCAGCAGCTTACCTCAGGGGGGCGCGGCCACAGTTAGAGGCTACACCTTC.

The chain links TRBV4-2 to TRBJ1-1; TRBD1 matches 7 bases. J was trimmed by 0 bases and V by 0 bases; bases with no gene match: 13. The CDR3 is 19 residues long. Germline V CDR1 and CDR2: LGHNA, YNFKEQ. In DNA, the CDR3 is TGTGCCAGCAGCCAAGATTGGGCCCTGCACAGGGGTATGAACACTGAAGCTTTCTTT. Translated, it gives CASSQDWALHRGMNTEAFF.

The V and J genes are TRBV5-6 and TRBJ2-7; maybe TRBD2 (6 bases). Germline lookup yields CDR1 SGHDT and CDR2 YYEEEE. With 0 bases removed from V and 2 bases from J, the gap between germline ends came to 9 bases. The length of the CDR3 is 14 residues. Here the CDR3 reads CASSLGGIPYEQYF. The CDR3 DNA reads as TGTGCCAGCAGCTTGGGCGGGATCCCCTACGAGCAGTACTTC. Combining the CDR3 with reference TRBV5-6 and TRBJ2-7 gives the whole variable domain DAGVTQSPTHLIKTRGQQVTLRCSPKSGHDTVSWYQQALGQGPQFIFQYYEEEERQRGNFPDRFSGHQFPNYSSELNVNALLLGDSALYLCASSLGGIPYEQYFGPGTRLTVT.

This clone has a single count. This CDR3 is CASSTSGSSSYNEQFF. The CDR3 nucleotides read TGCGCCAGCAGTACTAGCGGGAGTAGCTCCTACAATGAGCAGTTCTTC. The chain combines TRBV10-1 with TRBJ2-1; 11 positions match TRBD2. V lost 5 bases to trimming and J lost 0 bases; unmatched junction nucleotides: 3. Germline CDR1 reads WNHNN; CDR2 reads SYGVQD (reference sequence). The CDR3 is made up of 16 amino acids.

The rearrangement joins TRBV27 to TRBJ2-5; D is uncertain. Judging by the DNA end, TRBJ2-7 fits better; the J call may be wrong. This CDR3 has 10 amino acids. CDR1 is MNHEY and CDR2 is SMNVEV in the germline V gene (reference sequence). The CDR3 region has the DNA TGTGCCAGCACCTACTACGAGCAGTACTTC. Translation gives CASTYYEQYF.

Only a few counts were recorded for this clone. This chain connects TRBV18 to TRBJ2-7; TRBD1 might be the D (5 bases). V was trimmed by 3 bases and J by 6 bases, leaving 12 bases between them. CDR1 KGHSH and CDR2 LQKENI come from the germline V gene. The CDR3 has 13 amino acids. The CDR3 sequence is CASSPGPVVEQYF. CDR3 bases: TGTGCCAGCTCACCGGGGCCCGTCGTCGAGCAGTACTTC.

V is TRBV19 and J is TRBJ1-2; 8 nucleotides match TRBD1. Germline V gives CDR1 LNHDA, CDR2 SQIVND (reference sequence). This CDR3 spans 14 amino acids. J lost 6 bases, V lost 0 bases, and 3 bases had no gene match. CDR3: CASSIDRGRHGYTF. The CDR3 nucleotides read TGTGCCAGTAGTATAGACAGGGGGCGTCATGGCTACACCTTC. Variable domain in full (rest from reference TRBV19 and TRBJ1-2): DGGITQSPKYLFRKEGQNVTLSCEQNLNHDAMYWYRQDPGQGLRLIYYSQIVNDFQKGDIAEGYSVSREKKESFPLTVTSAQKNPTAFYLCASSIDRGRHGYTFGSGTRLTVV.

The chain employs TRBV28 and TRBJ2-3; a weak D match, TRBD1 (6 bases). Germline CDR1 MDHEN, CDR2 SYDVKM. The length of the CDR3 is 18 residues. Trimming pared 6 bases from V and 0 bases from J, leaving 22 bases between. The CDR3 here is CASSHRQVPLASTDTQYF. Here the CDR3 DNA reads TGTGCCAGCAGCCACCGACAGGTTCCCTTAGCTAGCACAGATACGCAGTATTTT.

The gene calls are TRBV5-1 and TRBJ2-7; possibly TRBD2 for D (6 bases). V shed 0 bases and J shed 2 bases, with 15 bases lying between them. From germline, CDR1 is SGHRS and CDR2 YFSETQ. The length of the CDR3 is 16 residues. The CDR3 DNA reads TGCGCCAGCAGCTTGGCCGTAGGCGGGAACCCCTACGAGCAGTACTTC. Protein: CASSLAVGGNPYEQYF.

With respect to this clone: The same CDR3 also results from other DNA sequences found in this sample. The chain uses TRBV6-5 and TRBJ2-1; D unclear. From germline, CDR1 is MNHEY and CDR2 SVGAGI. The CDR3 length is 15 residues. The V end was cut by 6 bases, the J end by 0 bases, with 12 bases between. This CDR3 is CASSRSGSSYNEQFF. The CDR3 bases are TGTGCCAGCAGCCGATCCGGTAGCTCCTACAATGAGCAGTTCTTC.

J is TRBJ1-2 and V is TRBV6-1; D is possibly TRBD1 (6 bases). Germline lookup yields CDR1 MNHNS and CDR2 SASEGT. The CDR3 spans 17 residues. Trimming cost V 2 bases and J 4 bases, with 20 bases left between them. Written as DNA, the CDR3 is TGTGCCAGCAGTGAACCACATAGTACAGGGAGAGTCTATGGCTACACCTTC. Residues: CASSEPHSTGRVYGYTF.

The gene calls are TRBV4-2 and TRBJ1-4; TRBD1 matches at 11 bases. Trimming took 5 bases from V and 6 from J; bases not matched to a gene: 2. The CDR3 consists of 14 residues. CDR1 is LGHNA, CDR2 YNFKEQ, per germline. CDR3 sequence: CASSGQGAYEKLFF. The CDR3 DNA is TGTGCCAGCAGCGGACAGGGGGCCTATGAAAAACTGTTTTTT.

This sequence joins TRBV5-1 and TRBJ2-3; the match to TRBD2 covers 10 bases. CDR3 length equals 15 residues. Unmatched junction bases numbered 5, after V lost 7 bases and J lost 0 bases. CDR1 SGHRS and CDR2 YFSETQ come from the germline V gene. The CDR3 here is CASGRTSGSTDTQYF. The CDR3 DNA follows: TGCGCCAGCGGGAGGACTAGCGGAAGCACAGATACGCAGTATTTT.

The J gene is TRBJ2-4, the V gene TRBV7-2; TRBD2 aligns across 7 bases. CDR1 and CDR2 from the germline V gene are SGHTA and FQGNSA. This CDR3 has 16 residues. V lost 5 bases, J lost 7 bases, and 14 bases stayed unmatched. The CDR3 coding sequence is TGTGCCAGCAGCCCATCGACTAGCAACTCCCAGAACATTCAGTACTTC. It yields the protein CASSPSTSNSQNIQYF.

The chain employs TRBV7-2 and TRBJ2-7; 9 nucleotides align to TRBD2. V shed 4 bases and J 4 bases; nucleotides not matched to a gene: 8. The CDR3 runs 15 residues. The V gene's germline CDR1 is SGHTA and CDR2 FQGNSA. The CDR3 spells CASSYSGSGGYEQYF. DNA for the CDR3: TGTGCCAGCAGCTATAGCGGGAGTGGTGGGTACGAGCAGTACTTC.

CDR3 loop: CASRRILAGELFF. CDR3 DNA: TGCGCCAGCCGCCGAATTCTCGCGGGGGAGCTGTTTTTT. The chain recombines TRBV5-1 with TRBJ2-2; D uncertain. Per germline, CDR1 SGHRS and CDR2 YFSETQ. V was pared by 7 bases and J by 8 bases, with 15 bases between. This CDR3 contains 13 residues.

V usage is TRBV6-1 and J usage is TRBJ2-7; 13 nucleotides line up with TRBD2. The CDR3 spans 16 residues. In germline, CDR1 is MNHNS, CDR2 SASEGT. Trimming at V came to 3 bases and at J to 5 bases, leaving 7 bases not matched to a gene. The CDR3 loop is CASSDWTSGSSHEQYF. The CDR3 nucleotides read TGTGCCAGCAGTGATTGGACTAGCGGGAGTTCCCACGAGCAGTACTTC.

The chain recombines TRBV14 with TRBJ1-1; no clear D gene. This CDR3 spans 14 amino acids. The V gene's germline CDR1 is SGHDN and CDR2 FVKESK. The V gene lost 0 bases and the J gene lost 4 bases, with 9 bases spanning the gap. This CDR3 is CASSQEEVSTEAFF. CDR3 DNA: TGTGCCAGCAGCCAAGAGGAGGTGAGCACTGAAGCTTTCTTT.